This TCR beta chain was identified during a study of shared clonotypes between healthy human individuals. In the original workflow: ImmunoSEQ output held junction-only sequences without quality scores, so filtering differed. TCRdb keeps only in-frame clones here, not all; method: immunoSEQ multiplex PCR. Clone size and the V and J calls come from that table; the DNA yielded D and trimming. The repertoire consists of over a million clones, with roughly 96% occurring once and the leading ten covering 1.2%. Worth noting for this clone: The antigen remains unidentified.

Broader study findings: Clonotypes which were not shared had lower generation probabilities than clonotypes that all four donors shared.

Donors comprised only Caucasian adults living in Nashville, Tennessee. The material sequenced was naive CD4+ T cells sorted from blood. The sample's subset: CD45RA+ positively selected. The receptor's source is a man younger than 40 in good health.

The CDR3 DNA reads as TGCGCCAGCAGCACTTTAGCGGGAATCGCCCGGGGCCAGTTCTTC. This codes for CASSTLAGIARGQFF. The rearrangement links TRBV4-1 to TRBJ2-1, with 8 bases fitting TRBD2. The CDR3 has 15 residues. V lost 5 bases to trimming and J lost 13 bases; unmatched junction nucleotides: 16. Germline lookup yields CDR1 MGHRA and CDR2 YSYEKL.